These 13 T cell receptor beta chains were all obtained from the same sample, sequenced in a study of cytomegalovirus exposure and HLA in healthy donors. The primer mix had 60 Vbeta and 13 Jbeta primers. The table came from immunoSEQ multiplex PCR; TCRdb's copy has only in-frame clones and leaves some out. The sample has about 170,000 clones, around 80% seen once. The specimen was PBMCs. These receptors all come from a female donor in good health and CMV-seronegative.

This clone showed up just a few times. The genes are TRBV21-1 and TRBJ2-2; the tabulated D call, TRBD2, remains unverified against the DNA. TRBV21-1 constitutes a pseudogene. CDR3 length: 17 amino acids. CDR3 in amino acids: CASSNLRGEADTGELFF. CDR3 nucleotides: TGTGCCAGCAGCAACCTCCGGGGGGAAGCGGACACCGGGGAGCTGTTTTTT.

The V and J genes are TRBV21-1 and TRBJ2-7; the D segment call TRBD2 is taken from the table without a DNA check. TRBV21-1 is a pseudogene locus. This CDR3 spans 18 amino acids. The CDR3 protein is CASSTRLAGGLGSGEQYF. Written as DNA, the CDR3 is TGTGCCAGCAGCACGAGACTAGCGGGAGGTCTCGGTTCGGGCGAGCAGTACTTC.

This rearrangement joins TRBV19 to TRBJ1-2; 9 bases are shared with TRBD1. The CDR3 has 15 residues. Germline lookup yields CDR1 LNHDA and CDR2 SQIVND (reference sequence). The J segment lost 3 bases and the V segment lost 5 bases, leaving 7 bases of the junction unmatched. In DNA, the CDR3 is TGTGCCAGTAGTCCCCGACAGGGGGTTGACTATGGCTACACCTTC. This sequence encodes CASSPRQGVDYGYTF.

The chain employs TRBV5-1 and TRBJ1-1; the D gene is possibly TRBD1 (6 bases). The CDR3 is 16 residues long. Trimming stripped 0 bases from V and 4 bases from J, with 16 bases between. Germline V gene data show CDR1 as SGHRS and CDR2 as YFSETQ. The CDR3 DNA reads TGCGCCAGCAGCTTGGCTGAGACAGGCAGGTCCACTGAAGCTTTCTTT. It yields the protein CASSLAETGRSTEAFF.

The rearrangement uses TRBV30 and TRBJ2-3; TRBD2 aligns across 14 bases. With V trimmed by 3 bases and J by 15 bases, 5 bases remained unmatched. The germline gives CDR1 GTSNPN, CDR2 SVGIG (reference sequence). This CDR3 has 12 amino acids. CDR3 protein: CAWRGLAGAIYF. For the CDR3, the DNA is TGTGCCTGGAGGGGACTAGCGGGGGCCATCTATTTT.

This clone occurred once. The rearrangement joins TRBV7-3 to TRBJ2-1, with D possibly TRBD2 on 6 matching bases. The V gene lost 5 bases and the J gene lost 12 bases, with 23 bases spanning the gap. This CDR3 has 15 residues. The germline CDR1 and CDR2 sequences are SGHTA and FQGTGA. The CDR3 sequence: CASSLKPGAGVGQFF. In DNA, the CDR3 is TGTGCCAGCAGCCTCAAGCCGGGAGCAGGTGTGGGGCAGTTCTTC.

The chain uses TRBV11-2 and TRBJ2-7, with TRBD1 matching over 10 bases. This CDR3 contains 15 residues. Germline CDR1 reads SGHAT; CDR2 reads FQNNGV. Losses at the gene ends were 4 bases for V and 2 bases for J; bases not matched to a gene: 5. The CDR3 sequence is CASSSGQGGPYEQYF. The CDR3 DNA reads TGTGCCAGCAGCTCCGGACAGGGGGGGCCCTACGAGCAGTACTTC.

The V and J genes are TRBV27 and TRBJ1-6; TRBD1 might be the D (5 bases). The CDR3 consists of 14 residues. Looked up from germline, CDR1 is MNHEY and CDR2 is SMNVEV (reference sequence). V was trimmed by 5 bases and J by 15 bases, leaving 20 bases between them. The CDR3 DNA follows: TGTGCCAGCAGTATAATTTCCCCCCAGGGTATCCTCCACTTT. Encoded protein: CASSIISPQGILHF.

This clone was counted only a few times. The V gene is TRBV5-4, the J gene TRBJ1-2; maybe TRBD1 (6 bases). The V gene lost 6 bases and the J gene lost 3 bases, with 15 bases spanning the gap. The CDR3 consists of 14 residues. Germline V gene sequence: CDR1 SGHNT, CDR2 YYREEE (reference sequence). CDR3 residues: CASTLQGRDYGYTF. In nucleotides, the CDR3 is TGTGCCAGCACTCTTCAGGGGAGGGACTATGGCTACACCTTC.

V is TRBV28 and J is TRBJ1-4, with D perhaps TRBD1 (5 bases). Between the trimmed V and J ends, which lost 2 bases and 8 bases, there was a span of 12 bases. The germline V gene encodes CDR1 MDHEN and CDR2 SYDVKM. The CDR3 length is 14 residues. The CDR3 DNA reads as TGTGCCAGCAGTTTACCGCAGGGAGGCGAAAAACTGTTTTTT. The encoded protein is CASSLPQGGEKLFF.

The CDR3 loop reads CASTQSGQGTDTQYF. The CDR3 DNA follows: TGCGCCAGCACCCAATCGGGACAGGGCACAGATACGCAGTATTTT. The V gene is TRBV5-1, the J gene TRBJ2-3; 8 nucleotides agree with TRBD1. The germline gives CDR1 SGHRS, CDR2 YFSETQ. The CDR3 covers 15 residues. V was pared by 6 bases and J by 1 base, with 7 bases of the junction left unmatched.

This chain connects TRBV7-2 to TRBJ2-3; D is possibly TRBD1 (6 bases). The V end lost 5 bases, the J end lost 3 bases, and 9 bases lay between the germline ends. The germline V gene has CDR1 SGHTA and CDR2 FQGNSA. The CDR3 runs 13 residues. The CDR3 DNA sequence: TGTGCCAGCAGCCGAGACAGGACAGATACGCAGTATTTT. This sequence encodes CASSRDRTDTQYF.

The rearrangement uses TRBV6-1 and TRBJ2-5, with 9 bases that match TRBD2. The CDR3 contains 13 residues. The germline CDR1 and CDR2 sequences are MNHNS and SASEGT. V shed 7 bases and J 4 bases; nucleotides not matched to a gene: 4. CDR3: CASKELAGETQYF. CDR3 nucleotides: TGTGCCAGCAAGGAACTAGCGGGAGAGACCCAGTACTTC.